The 29 T cell receptor beta chains below come from one sample, sequenced in a study of blood T cell repertoires in COVID-19. The method was immunoSEQ multiplex PCR; TCRdb's version includes in-frame clones alone and lacks a portion of them. The table has approximately 280,000 clones, roughly 85% seen once. The sample comprised peripheral blood. The origin of the receptors is a man aged 50 or older with active or convalescent COVID-19.

This clone was seen just once. The CDR3 spells CASSQDLAANYGYTF. The CDR3 DNA reads as TGTGCCAGCAGCCAAGATCTGGCAGCTAACTATGGCTACACCTTC. V is TRBV4-2 and J is TRBJ1-2; D gene uncertain. Deletions cut 0 bases from V and 0 bases from J, with 8 bases between. Germline V CDR1 and CDR2: LGHNA, YNFKEQ. The CDR3 length is 15 residues.

The V gene is TRBV18, the J gene TRBJ2-2; the match to TRBD1 covers 9 bases. The CDR3 is 15 amino acids. V was pared by 6 bases and J by 5 bases, with 7 bases of the junction left unmatched. Per the germline V gene, CDR1 is KGHSH and CDR2 is LQKENI. The CDR3 is CASSQQGARTGELFF. In DNA, the CDR3 is TGTGCCAGCTCCCAACAGGGGGCGCGTACCGGGGAGCTGTTTTTT.

The rearrangement uses TRBV6-5 and TRBJ2-7; 7 bases agree with TRBD2. Germline loops: CDR1 MNHEY, CDR2 SVGAGI. The CDR3 runs to 13 residues. With V trimmed by 8 bases and J by 6 bases, 10 bases remained unmatched. CDR3: CASRRGRAGEQYF. The DNA for the CDR3 is TGTGCCAGCCGGAGAGGGAGGGCCGGCGAGCAGTACTTC.

This clone has a count of ten or more. V usage is TRBV18 and J usage is TRBJ1-1; tentatively, D is TRBD1 (6 bases). In germline, CDR1 is KGHSH, CDR2 LQKENI. This CDR3 has 14 residues. The V gene lost 1 base and the J gene lost 1 base, with 7 bases spanning the gap. CDR3 sequence (DNA): TGTGCCAGCTCACCACGGACAGAGAACACTGAAGCTTTCTTT. This codes for CASSPRTENTEAFF.

This clone was picked up a small number of times. This chain uses TRBV7-9 with TRBJ2-1, with 8 nucleotides matching TRBD2. The CDR3 runs 15 residues. With 3 bases clipped from V and 6 bases from J, the junction kept 7 bases outside the gene matches. Germline V lookup: CDR1 SEHNR, CDR2 FQNEAQ (reference sequence). DNA for the CDR3: TGTGCCAGCAGCTTGGGGGGTACTAGCGGCAATGAGCAGTTCTTC. This sequence encodes CASSLGGTSGNEQFF.

The chain couples TRBV28 to TRBJ1-6, with D possibly TRBD1 on 6 matching bases. V shed 5 bases and J shed 5 bases, with 16 bases lying between them. This CDR3 has 16 amino acids. Looked up from germline, CDR1 is MDHEN and CDR2 is SYDVKM. CDR3: CASSLFPGADNSPLHF. The DNA for the CDR3 is TGTGCCAGCAGTCTCTTCCCAGGGGCCGATAATTCACCCCTCCACTTT. The whole variable domain, remainder taken from reference TRBV28 and TRBJ1-6, is DVKVTQSSRYLVKRTGEKVFLECVQDMDHENMFWYRQDPGLGLRLIYFSYDVKMKEKGDIPEGYSVSREKKERFSLILESASTNQTSMYLCASSLFPGADNSPLHFGNGTRLTVT.

The rearrangement joins TRBV7-8 to TRBJ1-2, with D possibly TRBD1 on 5 matching bases. V lost 1 base and J lost 4, with 13 bases in between. This CDR3 is built from 15 residues. Germline values: CDR1 SGHVS, CDR2 FQNEAQ. In DNA, the CDR3 is TGTGCCAGCAGCTTAGGAGGAGGGGATGTCTATGGCTACACCTTC. Its protein is CASSLGGGDVYGYTF.

This chain uses TRBV11-2 with TRBJ2-3; no clear D. The CDR3 runs to 15 residues. The germline V and J ends were trimmed by 3 bases and 0 bases, with 10 bases remaining between them. Germline CDR1 SGHAT, CDR2 FQNNGV. The CDR3 spells CASSFSRPSTDTQYF. CDR3 coding DNA: TGTGCCAGCAGCTTTAGCAGACCTAGCACAGATACGCAGTATTTT.

The V gene is TRBV6-5, the J gene TRBJ1-4; D not resolved. CDR3 length: 14 residues. The germline gives CDR1 MNHEY, CDR2 SVGAGI. Trimming took 6 bases from V and 6 from J, leaving 14 bases between them. The CDR3 sequence is CASSTSLRYEKLFF. The CDR3 DNA reads as TGTGCCAGCAGCACGAGCCTACGCTATGAAAAACTGTTTTTT.

The V call is TRBV7-2, the J call TRBJ1-5; maybe TRBD1 (5 bases). V was cut by 5 bases and J by 4 bases, with 9 bases left in between. Germline lookup yields CDR1 SGHTA and CDR2 FQGNSA. The CDR3 extends over 13 amino acids. This CDR3 is CASSRGVNQPQHF. CDR3 nucleotides: TGTGCCAGCAGCCGGGGGGTGAATCAGCCCCAGCATTTT.

This chain connects TRBV7-9 to TRBJ1-1; no clear D. This CDR3 is built from 14 residues. The V end was cut by 2 bases, the J end by 0 bases, with 7 bases between. CDR1 SEHNR and CDR2 FQNEAQ come from the germline V gene (reference sequence). The CDR3 reads CASSLRSVNTEAFF. The CDR3 DNA follows: TGTGCCAGCAGCTTAAGAAGCGTGAACACTGAAGCTTTCTTT.

The chain carries TRBV30 and TRBJ2-3; possible D gene TRBD2, 6 bases. Germline V CDR1 and CDR2: GTSNPN, SVGIG (reference sequence). The V end lost 2 bases, the J end lost 1 base, and 13 bases lay between the germline ends. The CDR3 has 15 residues. The CDR3 DNA is TGTGCCTGGAGTACCCTAGCGAGGGGCACAGATACGCAGTATTTT. This encodes CAWSTLARGTDTQYF.

This chain joins TRBV12-3 or TRBV12-4 and TRBJ1-1; D is ambiguous. Trimming shortened V by 3 bases and J by 7 bases, and 12 bases separated the two germline ends. The length of the CDR3 is 13 residues. The CDR3 coding sequence is TGTGCCAGCAGTTTCGGTATGTCATTTGAAGCTTTCTTT. It codes for CASSFGMSFEAFF.

The chain joins TRBV9 to TRBJ2-1; the D gene is possibly TRBD1 (6 bases). Germline CDR1 reads SGDLS; CDR2 reads YYNGEE. V was trimmed by 4 bases and J by 0 bases, leaving 14 bases between them. The CDR3 has 16 amino acids. The CDR3 loop is CASSLARGGSYNEQFF. CDR3 coding DNA: TGTGCCAGCAGCCTCGCGAGAGGGGGCTCCTACAATGAGCAGTTCTTC.

This clone was found a few times. This chain uses TRBV4-1 with TRBJ2-7, with D tentatively TRBD1 (6 bases). V gave up 2 bases and J gave up 7 bases, with 24 bases separating them. Germline CDR1 and CDR2: MGHRA and YSYEKL. There are 17 residues in the CDR3. DNA for the CDR3: TGCGCCAGCAGCCAATCAAGCGCACTCAGGGGTGTTAAGGAGCAGTACTTC. Translation: CASSQSSALRGVKEQYF.

The rearrangement links TRBV2 to TRBJ1-1; a possible D gene is TRBD1 (6 bases). Germline CDR1 is SNHLY and CDR2 is FYNNEI. The CDR3 loop spans 12 amino acids. V was cut by 5 bases and J by 10 bases, with 14 bases left in between. The DNA for the CDR3 is TGTGCCAGCAGTCCAGGGGTTCGGGCAGCTTTCTTT. Protein: CASSPGVRAAFF.

This chain connects TRBV3-1 (or the pseudogene TRBV3-2) to TRBJ2-5, with 7 bases identical to TRBD2. After removal of 3 bases from V and 4 bases from J, the junction contained 2 bases not matched to a gene. CDR3 length equals 13 residues. The germline CDR1 and CDR2 sequences are LGHDT and YNNKEL (reference sequence). The CDR3 bases are TGTGCCAGCAGCCACCGGGGGGTAGAGACCCAGTACTTC. It codes for CASSHRGVETQYF.

V and J are TRBV27 and TRBJ2-2, with D possibly being TRBD1 (5 bases). The CDR3 loop spans 16 amino acids. Trimming removed 4 bases from V and 0 bases from J, with 12 bases in between. Germline CDR1 is MNHEY and CDR2 is SMNVEV (reference sequence). This chain's CDR3 is CASSYDSPANTGELFF. CDR3 in DNA: TGTGCCAGCAGTTACGACAGCCCCGCGAACACCGGGGAGCTGTTTTTT.

This sequence joins TRBV30 and TRBJ2-1; 10 positions agree with TRBD2. The CDR3 is 15 amino acids. V was clipped by 3 bases and J by 7 bases; unmatched bases: 9. Germline values: CDR1 GTSNPN, CDR2 SVGIG (reference sequence). The CDR3 loop reads CAWSPGVAGGNEQFF. The CDR3 nucleotides are TGTGCCTGGAGCCCCGGGGTAGCGGGAGGAAATGAGCAGTTCTTC. Combining the CDR3 with reference TRBV30 and TRBJ2-1 gives the whole variable domain SQTIHQWPATLVQPVGSPLSLECTVEGTSNPNLYWYRQAAGRGLQLLFYSVGIGQISSEVPQNLSASRPQDRQFILSSKKLLLSDSGFYLCAWSPGVAGGNEQFFGPGTRLTVL.

A word on this clone: The same CDR3 can be traced to other DNA sequences in this sample. The rearrangement links TRBV20-1 to TRBJ1-1; D uncertain. The germline gives CDR1 DFQATT, CDR2 SNEGSKA (reference sequence). This CDR3 has 11 residues. The ends were cut back, 5 bases at V and 0 bases at J, with 4 bases in the middle. The CDR3 nucleotides read TGCAGTGCTTCAGTGAACACTGAAGCTTTCTTT. Its protein is CSASVNTEAFF.

The chain combines TRBV5-6 with TRBJ2-5, with 14 bases fitting TRBD2. Losses at the gene ends were 3 bases for V and 5 bases for J; bases not matched to a gene: 6. Germline V gene lookup returns CDR1 SGHDT and CDR2 YYEEEE. The CDR3 is made up of 16 amino acids. CDR3 bases: TGTGCCAGCAGCTGGGGGACTAGCGGGAGATATGAGACCCAGTACTTC. It specifies CASSWGTSGRYETQYF.

J is TRBJ1-3 and V is TRBV30; TRBD1 is a possible D gene (5 bases). Germline V gene lookup returns CDR1 GTSNPN and CDR2 SVGIG (reference sequence). The CDR3 is 13 amino acids. Trimming left V 6 bases short and J 2 bases short, with 11 bases between. This chain's CDR3 is CACAPGPGNTIYF. In DNA form, the CDR3 reads TGTGCCTGTGCCCCAGGGCCTGGAAACACCATATATTTT.

The chain carries TRBV6-2 or TRBV6-3 and TRBJ1-4; D gene unclear. Per the germline V gene, CDR1 is MNHEY and CDR2 is SVGEGT. The V and J ends lost 5 bases and 6 bases respectively, with 10 bases between them. CDR3 length: 13 amino acids. CDR3 in DNA: TGTGCCAGCAGTCGCGGGCCGGATGAAAAACTGTTTTTT. It codes for CASSRGPDEKLFF.

The gene calls are TRBV15 and TRBJ1-2, with 9 bases matching TRBD1. This CDR3 spans 16 amino acids. V trimming: 3 bases; J trimming: 2 bases; junction bases outside the gene matches: 7. Germline loops: CDR1 LNHNV, CDR2 YYDKDF (reference sequence). DNA for the CDR3: TGTGCCACCAGCAGGGTTAGGGACAGGGACAACTATGGCTACACCTTC. Translation gives CATSRVRDRDNYGYTF.

This clone was detected only once. The J gene is TRBJ2-5, the V gene TRBV5-4, with a possible D match to TRBD1 (6 bases). Germline CDR1 and CDR2: SGHNT and YYREEE (reference sequence). The CDR3 is 13 amino acids. The V end lost 4 bases, the J end lost 5 bases, and 12 bases lay between the germline ends. CDR3 residues: CASSTQGRETQYF. In DNA, the CDR3 is TGTGCCAGCAGCACACAGGGTCGTGAGACCCAGTACTTC.

The chain is built from TRBV6-5 and TRBJ1-3; no reliable D call. This CDR3 has 14 residues. The V gene lost 2 bases and the J gene lost 2 bases, with 7 bases spanning the gap. Germline CDR1 is MNHEY and CDR2 is SVGAGI. This CDR3 is CASSYNGAGNTIYF. The CDR3 DNA is TGTGCCAGCAGTTACAACGGGGCTGGAAACACCATATATTTT.

This sequence joins TRBV7-2 and TRBJ2-5, with TRBD2 matching 8 bases. The CDR3 length is 14 residues. CDR1 and CDR2 from the germline V gene are SGHTA and FQGNSA. With V trimmed by 4 bases and J by 2 bases, 3 bases remained unmatched. Written as DNA, the CDR3 is TGTGCCAGCAGCTGGTTAGCGGGACAAGAGACCCAGTACTTC. Its translation: CASSWLAGQETQYF.

The chain uses TRBV18 and TRBJ2-7, with 8 bases aligning to TRBD2. The V and J ends lost 8 bases and 6 bases, in that order; junction bases with no gene match: 6. Germline CDR1 and CDR2: KGHSH and LQKENI. This CDR3 spans 12 amino acids. This chain's CDR3 is CASGGAGAEQYF. In nucleotides, the CDR3 is TGTGCCAGCGGGGGAGCGGGAGCCGAGCAGTACTTC.

This clone was counted between two and nine times. The V call is TRBV19, the J call TRBJ1-2; no reliable D call. CDR1 is LNHDA, CDR2 SQIVND, per germline (reference sequence). Trimming stripped 7 bases from V and 3 bases from J, with 12 bases between. The CDR3 is 13 residues long. This CDR3 is CASTGASYYGYTF. Written as DNA, the CDR3 is TGTGCCAGTACCGGAGCCAGTTACTATGGCTACACCTTC. Looking up the rest from reference TRBV19 and TRBJ1-2 gives the full variable domain: DGGITQSPKYLFRKEGQNVTLSCEQNLNHDAMYWYRQDPGQGLRLIYYSQIVNDFQKGDIAEGYSVSREKKESFPLTVTSAQKNPTAFYLCASTGASYYGYTFGSGTRLTVV.